The 8 T cell receptor beta chains presented below share a single source sample, sequenced in a study of CD8+ T cells in alopecia areata. Once RNA had been extracted, it was reverse transcribed into cDNA to act as the sequencing template. Sequenced by immunoSEQ multiplex PCR; TCRdb stores in-frame clones only, minus some. This table has around 7,000 clones, about 67% appearing once. Lesional scalp punch biopsies and peripheral blood were collected from alopecia areata patients. The material sequenced was skin, taken at week 0. Receptors were obtained from a human donor with alopecia areata.

The chain uses TRBV19 and TRBJ2-6, with unresolved D. Germline CDR1 and CDR2: LNHDA and SQIVND (reference sequence). This CDR3 comprises 14 residues. V lost 6 bases and J 5 bases, leaving 11 bases between the germline ends. The CDR3: CASSPDLWANVLTF. As DNA, the CDR3 is TGTGCCAGTAGCCCCGACCTCTGGGCCAACGTCCTGACTTTC. Supplemented by reference TRBV19 and TRBJ2-6, the full variable domain reads DGGITQSPKYLFRKEGQNVTLSCEQNLNHDAMYWYRQDPGQGLRLIYYSQIVNDFQKGDIAEGYSVSREKKESFPLTVTSAQKNPTAFYLCASSPDLWANVLTFGAGSRLTVL.

V and J are TRBV16 and TRBJ1-2; TRBD1 agrees at 9 bases. The CDR3 is 15 residues long. Germline CDR1 KGHSY, CDR2 FQNENV. V lost 0 bases, J lost 8 bases, and 7 bases stayed unmatched. CDR3 sequence reads: CASSQSAQGARGYTF. CDR3 in DNA: TGTGCCAGCAGCCAATCCGCACAGGGGGCCAGGGGCTACACCTTC.

The chain links TRBV5-5 to TRBJ2-5; 7 bases match TRBD1. The CDR3 extends over 16 amino acids. The germline CDR1 and CDR2 sequences are SGHKS and YYEKEE (reference sequence). With 2 bases clipped from V and 2 bases from J, the junction kept 9 bases outside the gene matches. This chain's CDR3 is CASSFGQAYNQETQYF. CDR3 DNA: TGTGCCAGCAGCTTCGGACAGGCGTATAATCAAGAGACCCAGTACTTC. The full variable domain, with the rest looked up from reference TRBV5-5 and TRBJ2-5, is DAGVTQSPTHLIKTRGQQVTLRCSPISGHKSVSWYQQVLGQGPQFIFQYYEKEERGRGNFPDRFSARQFPNYSSELNVNALLLGDSALYLCASSFGQAYNQETQYFGPGTRLLVL.

This clone was seen a handful of times. J is TRBJ2-7 and V is TRBV11-2; D might be TRBD2 (5 bases). The germline gives CDR1 SGHAT, CDR2 FQNNGV. This CDR3 comprises 15 residues. V lost 0 bases to trimming and J lost 2 bases, with 11 bases between them. The CDR3 nucleotides read TGTGCCAGCAGCTTAGACGTAAGCGGTCCCTACGAGCAGTACTTC. It codes for CASSLDVSGPYEQYF.

This clone has only a few counts. Other DNA sequences in this specimen translate into the identical CDR3. This chain uses TRBV2 with TRBJ1-6; a weak D match, TRBD1 (5 bases). V lost 3 bases and J lost 9, with 12 bases in between. This CDR3 contains 14 residues. Germline V gene sequence: CDR1 SNHLY, CDR2 FYNNEI. The DNA for the CDR3 is TGTGCCAGCAGTGATGGACAACGGGGTTCACCCCTCCACTTT. This encodes CASSDGQRGSPLHF.

This chain links TRBV5-6 with TRBJ1-1; D might be TRBD1 (5 bases). This CDR3 has 14 amino acids. Germline assignment: CDR1 SGHDT and CDR2 YYEEEE. Trimming shortened V by 0 bases and J by 4 bases, and 10 bases separated the two germline ends. This CDR3 reads CASSLGRRGTEAFF. CDR3 coding DNA: TGTGCCAGCAGCTTGGGGAGGAGGGGCACTGAAGCTTTCTTT.

The chain employs TRBV11-2 and TRBJ1-1, with D unclear. This CDR3 spans 12 amino acids. V dropped 0 bases and J dropped 7 bases, with 6 bases sitting between them. Germline lookup yields CDR1 SGHAT and CDR2 FQNNGV. For the CDR3, the DNA is TGTGCCAGCAGCTTAGAACAGATTGAAGCTTTCTTT. It specifies CASSLEQIEAFF.

This chain uses TRBV11-1 with TRBJ2-2, with TRBD1 matching over 9 bases. The CDR3 loop spans 16 amino acids. V lost 5 bases, J lost 3 bases, and 7 bases stayed unmatched. Germline V gene lookup returns CDR1 SGHAT and CDR2 FQDESV (reference sequence). CDR3 in DNA: TGTGCCAGCAGCGCCTACAGGGGGCGGGACACCGGGGAGCTGTTTTTT. Protein: CASSAYRGRDTGELFF.